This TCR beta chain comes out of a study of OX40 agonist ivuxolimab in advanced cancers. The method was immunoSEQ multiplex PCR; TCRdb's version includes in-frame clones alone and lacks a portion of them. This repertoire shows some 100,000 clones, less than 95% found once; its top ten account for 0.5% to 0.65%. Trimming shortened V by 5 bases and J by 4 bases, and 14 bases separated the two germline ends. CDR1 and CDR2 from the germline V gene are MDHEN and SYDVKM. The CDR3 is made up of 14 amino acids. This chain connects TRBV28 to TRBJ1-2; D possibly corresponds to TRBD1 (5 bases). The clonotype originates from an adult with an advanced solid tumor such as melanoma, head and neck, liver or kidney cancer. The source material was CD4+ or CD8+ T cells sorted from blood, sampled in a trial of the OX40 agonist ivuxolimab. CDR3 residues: CASSQGKGAYGYTF. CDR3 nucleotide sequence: TGTGCCAGCAGTCAGGGTAAAGGGGCCTATGGCTACACCTTC.